This TCR beta chain was identified during a study of T-cell reconstitution after alpha-beta-depleted transplantation in children. General study points: Among T cells one year after transplant, newly produced cells accounted for most counts and diversity.

Preparation of the TCRbeta library involved a method that used unique molecular identifiers. TCRdb analysed the PCR reads with MiXCR anew, one entry per CDR3 protein. The table shows approximately 500,000 distinct CDR3 sequences, with 25% to 30% occurring only once. Concerning this clonotype itself: The antigen remains undetermined.

Trimming stripped 3 bases from V and 6 bases from J, with 15 bases between. Germline assignment: CDR1 DFQATT and CDR2 SNEGSKA (reference sequence). The CDR3 is made up of 13 amino acids. The rearrangement joins TRBV20-1 to TRBJ2-7; D uncertain. The sequenced sample was PBMCs, obtained before TCRalphabeta/CD19-depleted stem cell transplant. The TCR was taken from a boy under two years old with Wiskott-Aldrich syndrome, due to receive a stem cell transplant. The CDR3 protein is CSARLRVTGEQYF. DNA of the CDR3: TGCAGTGCTAGGCTACGGGTTACGGGCGAGCAGTACTTC.